Presented here are 30 T cell receptor beta chains from one specimen sequenced in a study of blood T cell repertoires in COVID-19 (dated by TCRdb to the early 2020s). The method behind the library was the immunoSEQ multiplex PCR assay. The table was pulled from immuneACCESS by TCRdb, which kept in-frame rearrangements only. Such tables lose some clones; where checked, under half of the loss comes from unresolved V genes, and the rest has no known cause. This sample holds about 280,000 clones; 70% to 90% were observed only once. The ten largest clones represent around 13% of the sample. Sequenced sample: peripheral blood. Source of these receptors: an older woman with COVID-19, enrolled during active disease.

This sequence joins TRBV12-3 or TRBV12-4 and TRBJ2-5; D call uncertain. The CDR3 contains 13 residues. Trimming removed 6 bases from V and 5 bases from J, with 13 bases in between. The CDR3 sequence is CASRQVAQETQYF. CDR3 nucleotides: TGTGCCAGCAGGCAGGTGGCTCAGGAGACCCAGTACTTC.

The chain recombines TRBV30 with TRBJ1-2; no firm D call. The CDR3 is 14 amino acids. V lost 1 base and J 0 bases, leaving 9 bases between the germline ends. CDR1 and CDR2 (germline): GTSNPN, SVGIG (reference sequence). This chain's CDR3 is CAWSATTANYGYTF. The DNA for the CDR3 is TGTGCCTGGAGTGCCACAACCGCTAACTATGGCTACACCTTC.

This chain links TRBV7-2 with TRBJ2-5, with TRBD2 identical over 12 bases. J was trimmed by 5 bases and V by 5 bases; bases with no gene match: 6. Germline CDR1 is SGHTA and CDR2 is FQGNSA. The CDR3 is 15 amino acids. CDR3 coding DNA: TGTGCCAGCAGCAAAGGACTAGCGGGGTGGGAGACCCAGTACTTC. It codes for CASSKGLAGWETQYF.

The V gene is TRBV7-2, the J gene TRBJ2-2; 8 positions match TRBD2. The CDR3 is made up of 16 amino acids. Unmatched junction bases numbered 3, after V lost 3 bases and J lost 0 bases. Per germline, CDR1 SGHTA and CDR2 FQGNSA. CDR3 residues: CASSFAGGSNTGELFF. The CDR3 DNA reads TGTGCCAGCAGCTTTGCGGGGGGTTCGAACACCGGGGAGCTGTTTTTT.

This CDR3 reads CASSFQGEDTQYF. CDR3 nucleotides: TGTGCCAGCAGCTTTCAGGGCGAAGATACGCAGTATTTT. V usage is TRBV5-6 and J usage is TRBJ2-3; D is possibly TRBD1 (5 bases). This CDR3 is 13 amino acids long. Trimming shortened V by 2 bases and J by 5 bases, and 9 bases separated the two germline ends. The germline V gene has CDR1 SGHDT and CDR2 YYEEEE. Filled out from reference TRBV5-6 and TRBJ2-3, the complete variable domain reads DAGVTQSPTHLIKTRGQQVTLRCSPKSGHDTVSWYQQALGQGPQFIFQYYEEEERQRGNFPDRFSGHQFPNYSSELNVNALLLGDSALYLCASSFQGEDTQYFGPGTRLTVL.

The chain is built from TRBV18 and TRBJ1-2, with 8 bases identical to TRBD1. This CDR3 is built from 14 residues. The V segment lost 3 bases and the J segment 2 bases; nucleotides outside the gene matches: 2. Germline CDR1 is KGHSH and CDR2 is LQKENI. The CDR3 protein is CASSPDRGNYGYTF. The CDR3 DNA follows: TGTGCCAGCTCACCTGACAGGGGAAACTATGGCTACACCTTC.

The gene calls are TRBV18 and TRBJ1-1; the D gene is possibly TRBD1 (5 bases). The germline CDR1 and CDR2 sequences are KGHSH and LQKENI. This CDR3 has 14 residues. The V and J ends lost 3 bases and 2 bases respectively, with 10 bases between them. CDR3 nucleotide sequence: TGTGCCAGCTCACCCAATCAGGGTAACACTGAAGCTTTCTTT. Protein: CASSPNQGNTEAFF.

This clone showed up just once. The genes are TRBV9 and TRBJ1-6; 9 nucleotides line up with TRBD1. This CDR3 has 14 residues. CDR1 and CDR2 (germline): SGDLS, YYNGEE. After removal of 4 bases from V and 10 bases from J, the junction contained 6 bases not matched to a gene. The CDR3: CASSSWTGDSPLHF. The CDR3 DNA is TGTGCCAGCAGCTCGTGGACAGGGGACTCACCCCTCCACTTT.

The CDR3 coding sequence is TGTGCCAGCAGGTCAGGGGTCTCGGCTTTCTTT. Its protein is CASRSGVSAFF. The rearrangement uses TRBV12-3 or TRBV12-4 and TRBJ1-1; the D gene is possibly TRBD1 (6 bases). Trimming left V 6 bases short and J 11 bases short, with 13 bases between. CDR3 length: 11 amino acids.

The chain joins TRBV27 to TRBJ2-1; the match to TRBD1 covers 7 bases. The CDR3 extends over 21 amino acids. CDR1 and CDR2 from the germline V gene are MNHEY and SMNVEV (reference sequence). V was clipped by 2 bases and J by 7 bases; unmatched bases: 26. The CDR3 DNA reads as TGTGCCAGCAGTTTAGCCCCCCTTGGATACCTTACAGGGGTGTTTAGGAATGAGCAGTTCTTC. This sequence encodes CASSLAPLGYLTGVFRNEQFF.

J is TRBJ1-1 and V is TRBV4-1, with 7 bases lining up with TRBD1. Trimming cost V 6 bases and J 4 bases; bases outside gene matches: 8. This CDR3 has 14 residues. Germline CDR1 and CDR2: MGHRA and YSYEKL. The CDR3 sequence is CASRSPGQSTEAFF. CDR3 sequence (DNA): TGCGCCAGCAGGTCACCGGGACAGAGCACTGAAGCTTTCTTT.

This clone was observed a single time. The chain has TRBV5-1 and TRBJ2-2, with D unclear. Germline V CDR1 and CDR2: SGHRS, YFSETQ. The CDR3 spans 15 residues. V was clipped by 0 bases and J by 0 bases, with 6 bases between them. The CDR3 DNA reads as TGCGCCAGCAGCTTGGGCGTAACGAACACCGGGGAGCTGTTTTTT. It is translated as CASSLGVTNTGELFF.

This sequence joins TRBV10-2 and TRBJ1-6, with 7 bases that match TRBD1. The CDR3 has 14 residues. From germline, CDR1 is WSHSY and CDR2 SAAADI. Unmatched junction bases numbered 5, after V lost 7 bases and J lost 5 bases. CDR3 sequence: CASKDRVNNSPLHF. The CDR3 DNA reads TGCGCCAGCAAAGACAGGGTTAATAATTCACCCCTCCACTTT.

The chain combines TRBV5-4 with TRBJ1-5, with 11 bases identical to TRBD1. The CDR3 is 16 residues long. J gave up 4 bases and V 2 bases, and 5 bases lay outside the gene matches. The germline V gene has CDR1 SGHNT and CDR2 YYREEE (reference sequence). CDR3 sequence (DNA): TGTGCCAGCAGCTTATATGGACAGGGGGCAAATCAGCCCCAGCATTTT. The encoded protein is CASSLYGQGANQPQHF. Together with reference TRBV5-4 and TRBJ1-5, the CDR3 gives the full variable domain: ETGVTQSPTHLIKTRGQQVTLRCSSQSGHNTVSWYQQALGQGPQFIFQYYREEENGRGNFPPRFSGLQFPNYSSELNVNALELDDSALYLCASSLYGQGANQPQHFGDGTRLSIL.

V usage is TRBV6-2 or TRBV6-3 and J usage is TRBJ2-3, with 8 bases fitting TRBD2. Germline assignment: CDR1 MNHEY and CDR2 SVGEGT. This CDR3 contains 15 residues. With 4 bases clipped from V and 5 bases from J, the junction kept 8 bases outside the gene matches. CDR3: CASSFLAGGIDTQYF. DNA for the CDR3: TGTGCCAGCAGTTTCCTAGCGGGCGGGATAGATACGCAGTATTTT.

The chain employs TRBV28 and TRBJ1-5; 7 nucleotides line up with TRBD1. The CDR3 sequence is 15 residues long. V was pared by 4 bases and J by 4 bases, with 7 bases of the junction left unmatched. The germline V gene has CDR1 MDHEN and CDR2 SYDVKM. The CDR3: CASSSRTGINQPQHF. The CDR3 DNA is TGTGCCAGCAGTTCCCGGACAGGTATTAATCAGCCCCAGCATTTT.

This clone was observed once. The chain uses TRBV5-4 and TRBJ1-6, with D possibly matching TRBD1 (5 bases). CDR1 SGHNT and CDR2 YYREEE come from the germline V gene (reference sequence). V was clipped by 0 bases and J by 6 bases, with 16 bases between them. The CDR3 is 17 amino acids. CDR3: CASSLEGGDRANSPLHF. The CDR3 nucleotides are TGTGCCAGCAGCTTGGAGGGCGGGGACCGAGCTAATTCACCCCTCCACTTT.

The V call is TRBV2, the J call TRBJ2-7; D may be TRBD1 (6 bases). Per germline, CDR1 SNHLY and CDR2 FYNNEI. CDR3 length: 13 residues. V was trimmed by 5 bases and J by 3 bases, leaving 11 bases between them. The CDR3 spells CASSLSGVYEQYF. CDR3 nucleotides: TGTGCCAGCAGTCTATCAGGGGTCTACGAGCAGTACTTC.

This clone was detected only once. The chain is built from TRBV5-6 and TRBJ2-2; 7 bases map to TRBD2. The germline V gene encodes CDR1 SGHDT and CDR2 YYEEEE. The CDR3 is made up of 15 amino acids. The V gene end was trimmed by 6 bases and the J gene end by 6 bases; junction bases not matched to a gene: 11. The CDR3 sequence is CASTQRGGEAGELFF. The DNA for the CDR3 is TGTGCCAGCACCCAACGGGGAGGGGAGGCCGGGGAGCTGTTTTTT.

This chain connects TRBV2 to TRBJ2-6, with D unresolved. Germline V CDR1 and CDR2: SNHLY, FYNNEI. CDR3 size: 13 residues. V lost 6 bases and J 1 base, leaving 4 bases between the germline ends. The CDR3 DNA sequence: TGTGCCAGCAGACAGTCTGGGGCCAACGTCCTGACTTTC. This translates into CASRQSGANVLTF. The variable domain in full, with the rest retrieved from reference TRBV2 and TRBJ2-6, is EPEVTQTPSHQVTQMGQEVILRCVPISNHLYFYWYRQILGQKVEFLVSFYNNEISEKSEIFDDQFSVERPDGSNFTLKIRSTKLEDSAMYFCASRQSGANVLTFGAGSRLTVL.

This chain joins TRBV29-1 and TRBJ2-3; possibly TRBD1 for D (5 bases). V lost 7 bases to trimming and J lost 3 bases, with 14 bases between them. Germline-derived CDR1 and CDR2 are SQVTM and ANQGSEA. The length of the CDR3 is 13 residues. The CDR3 DNA reads as TGCAGCGGGGGAAGTGGGGCGACAGATACGCAGTATTTT. Protein product: CSGGSGATDTQYF.

The chain recombines TRBV28 with TRBJ2-7; 12 bases fit TRBD2. Looked up from germline, CDR1 is MDHEN and CDR2 is SYDVKM. Trimming cost V 4 bases and J 5 bases; bases outside gene matches: 9. The CDR3 runs 16 residues. Here the CDR3 DNA reads TGTGCCAGCAGTTCCTCCGGACTAGCGGGGAGGAACGAGCAGTACTTC. It specifies CASSSSGLAGRNEQYF.

This chain joins TRBV19 and TRBJ2-3, with 7 nucleotides matching TRBD1. The CDR3 totals 13 residues. Germline CDR1 reads LNHDA; CDR2 reads SQIVND (reference sequence). Unmatched junction bases numbered 3, after V lost 1 base and J lost 8 bases. The CDR3 reads CASSIGQGRTQYF. The CDR3, as DNA: TGTGCCAGTAGTATAGGACAGGGTCGTACGCAGTATTTT.

V gene TRBV2 combines with J gene TRBJ2-7; weak D call: TRBD2 (6 bases). CDR3 length: 13 amino acids. Trimming pared 6 bases from V and 2 bases from J, leaving 11 bases between. Looked up from germline, CDR1 is SNHLY and CDR2 is FYNNEI. The CDR3 sequence is CASRRGLPYEQYF. The CDR3 DNA is TGTGCCAGCAGGAGGGGACTTCCCTACGAGCAGTACTTC.

The chain recombines TRBV2 with TRBJ1-3, with TRBD1 matching over 7 bases. Germline loops: CDR1 SNHLY, CDR2 FYNNEI. V was clipped by 5 bases and J by 0 bases; unmatched bases: 4. This CDR3 is built from 15 residues. The CDR3 is CASSRDRTSGNTIYF. In DNA, the CDR3 is TGTGCCAGCAGTAGGGACAGAACCTCTGGAAACACCATATATTTT.

This chain links TRBV7-2 with TRBJ1-1; D gene ambiguous. The germline CDR1 and CDR2 sequences are SGHTA and FQGNSA. V was trimmed by 6 bases and J by 8 bases, leaving 10 bases between them. The CDR3 has 11 residues. CDR3 amino acids: CASRRTGEAFF. The CDR3 DNA is TGTGCCAGCAGGCGGACTGGGGAAGCTTTCTTT.

This chain uses TRBV28 with TRBJ1-1, with D hard to call. The germline V gene has CDR1 MDHEN and CDR2 SYDVKM. The CDR3 sequence is 13 residues long. Trimming removed 7 bases at V and 5 bases at J, with 14 bases between. CDR3 DNA sequence: TGTGCCAGCACTAACCCCTTATGGACTGAAGCTTTCTTT. Residues: CASTNPLWTEAFF.

This chain's CDR3 is CASSSDSYGYTF. The CDR3 DNA reads as TGTGCCAGCAGCAGCGACAGCTATGGCTACACCTTC. This chain links TRBV5-4 with TRBJ1-2, with a possible D match to TRBD1 (5 bases). From germline, CDR1 is SGHNT and CDR2 YYREEE (reference sequence). CDR3 length: 12 amino acids. Trimming shortened V by 4 bases and J by 4 bases, and 8 bases separated the two germline ends. Complete variable domain (other parts from reference TRBV5-4 and TRBJ1-2): ETGVTQSPTHLIKTRGQQVTLRCSSQSGHNTVSWYQQALGQGPQFIFQYYREEENGRGNFPPRFSGLQFPNYSSELNVNALELDDSALYLCASSSDSYGYTFGSGTRLTVV.

V and J are TRBV6-5 and TRBJ1-1; tentatively, D is TRBD1 (6 bases). Germline CDR1 is MNHEY and CDR2 is SVGAGI. This CDR3 is built from 14 residues. V was shortened by 7 bases and J by 0 bases, with 12 bases between the two germline ends. The CDR3: CASKRGGLNTEAFF. The CDR3, as DNA: TGTGCCAGCAAAAGGGGGGGGCTGAACACTGAAGCTTTCTTT.

V usage is TRBV6-5 and J usage is TRBJ2-7; TRBD2 might be the D (6 bases). CDR1 is MNHEY and CDR2 is SVGAGI in the germline V gene. Between the trimmed V and J ends, which lost 6 bases and 8 bases, there was a span of 14 bases. This CDR3 region has 12 residues. CDR3 in amino acids: CASSQEGRKQYF. The CDR3, as DNA: TGTGCCAGCAGCCAAGAGGGGAGGAAGCAGTACTTC.